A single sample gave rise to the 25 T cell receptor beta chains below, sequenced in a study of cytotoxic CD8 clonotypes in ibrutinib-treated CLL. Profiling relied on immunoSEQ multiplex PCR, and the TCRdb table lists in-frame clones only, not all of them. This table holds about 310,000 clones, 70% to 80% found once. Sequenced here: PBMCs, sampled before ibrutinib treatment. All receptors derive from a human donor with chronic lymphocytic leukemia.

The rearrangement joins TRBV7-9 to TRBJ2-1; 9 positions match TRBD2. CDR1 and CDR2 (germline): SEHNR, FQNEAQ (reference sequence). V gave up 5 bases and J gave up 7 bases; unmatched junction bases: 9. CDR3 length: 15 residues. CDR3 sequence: CASSPGGLAMNEQFF. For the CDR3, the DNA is TGTGCCAGCAGCCCGGGCGGACTAGCGATGAATGAGCAGTTCTTC.

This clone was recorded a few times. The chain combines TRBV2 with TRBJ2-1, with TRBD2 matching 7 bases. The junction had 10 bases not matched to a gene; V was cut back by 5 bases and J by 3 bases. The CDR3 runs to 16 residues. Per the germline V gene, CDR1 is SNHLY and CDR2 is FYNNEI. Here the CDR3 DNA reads TGTGCCAGCAGTATAGCGGGCGGGAACCTCTACAATGAGCAGTTCTTC. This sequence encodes CASSIAGGNLYNEQFF.

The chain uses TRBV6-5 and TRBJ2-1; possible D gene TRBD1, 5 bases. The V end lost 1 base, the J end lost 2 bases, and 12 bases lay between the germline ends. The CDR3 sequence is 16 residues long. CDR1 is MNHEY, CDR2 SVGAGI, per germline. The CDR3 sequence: CASSYLGLSPYNEQFF. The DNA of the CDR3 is TGTGCCAGCAGTTACTTGGGGCTTAGCCCCTACAATGAGCAGTTCTTC.

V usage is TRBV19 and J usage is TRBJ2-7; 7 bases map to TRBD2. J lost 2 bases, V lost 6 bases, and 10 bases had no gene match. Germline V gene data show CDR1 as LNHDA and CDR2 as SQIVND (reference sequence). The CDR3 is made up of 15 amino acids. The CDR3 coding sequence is TGTGCCAGTAGCAGAGGGCTAGCGGCAGCCTACGAGCAGTACTTC. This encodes CASSRGLAAAYEQYF.

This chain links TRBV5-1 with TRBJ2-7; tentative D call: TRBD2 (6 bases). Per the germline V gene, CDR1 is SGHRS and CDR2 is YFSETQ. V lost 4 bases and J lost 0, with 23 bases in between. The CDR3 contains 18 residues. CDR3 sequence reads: CASSPGLSSLLISYEQYF. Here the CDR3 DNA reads TGCGCCAGCAGCCCGGGACTGTCATCTCTGCTGATCTCCTACGAGCAGTACTTC.

Here the CDR3 DNA reads TGTGCCAGCATCCCTTTGGGGGCTAACAATGAGCAGTTCTTC. It yields the protein CASIPLGANNEQFF. The chain links TRBV7-4 to TRBJ2-1, with D possibly TRBD1 on 6 matching bases. The CDR3 has 14 residues. CDR1 is SGHVT, CDR2 SQSDAQ, per germline. Trimming took 7 bases from V and 5 from J, leaving 15 bases between them.

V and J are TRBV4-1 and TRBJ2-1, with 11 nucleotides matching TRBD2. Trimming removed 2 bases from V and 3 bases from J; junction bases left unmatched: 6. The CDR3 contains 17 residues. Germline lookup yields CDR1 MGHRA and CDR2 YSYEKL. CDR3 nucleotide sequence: TGCGCCAGCAGCCAACTAGCGGGAGGAACATTCTACAATGAGCAGTTCTTC. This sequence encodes CASSQLAGGTFYNEQFF.

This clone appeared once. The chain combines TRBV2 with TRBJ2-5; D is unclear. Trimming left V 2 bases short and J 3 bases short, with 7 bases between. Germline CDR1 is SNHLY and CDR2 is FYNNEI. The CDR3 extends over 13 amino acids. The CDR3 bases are TGTGCCAGCAGTGAACGCAGAGAAGAGACCCAGTACTTC. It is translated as CASSERREETQYF. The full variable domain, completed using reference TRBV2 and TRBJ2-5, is EPEVTQTPSHQVTQMGQEVILRCVPISNHLYFYWYRQILGQKVEFLVSFYNNEISEKSEIFDDQFSVERPDGSNFTLKIRSTKLEDSAMYFCASSERREETQYFGPGTRLLVL.

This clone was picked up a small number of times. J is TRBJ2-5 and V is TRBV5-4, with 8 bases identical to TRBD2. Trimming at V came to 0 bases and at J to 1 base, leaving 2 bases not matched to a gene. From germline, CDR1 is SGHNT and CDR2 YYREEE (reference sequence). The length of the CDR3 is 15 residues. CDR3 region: CASSLAAGVQETQYF. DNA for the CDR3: TGTGCCAGCAGCTTGGCAGCGGGAGTCCAAGAGACCCAGTACTTC.

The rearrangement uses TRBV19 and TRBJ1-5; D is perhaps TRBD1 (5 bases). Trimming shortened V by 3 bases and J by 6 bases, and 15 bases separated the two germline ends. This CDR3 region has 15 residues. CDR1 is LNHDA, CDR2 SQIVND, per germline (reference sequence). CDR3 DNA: TGTGCCAGTAGTATTGCGGCAGGGTCACCTCAGCCCCAGCATTTT. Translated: CASSIAAGSPQPQHF.

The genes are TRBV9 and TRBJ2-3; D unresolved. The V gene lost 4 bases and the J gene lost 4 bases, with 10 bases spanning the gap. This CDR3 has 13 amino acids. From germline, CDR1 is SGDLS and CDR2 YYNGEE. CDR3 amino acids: CASSRSHADTQYF. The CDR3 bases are TGTGCCAGCAGCCGTAGTCACGCAGATACGCAGTATTTT. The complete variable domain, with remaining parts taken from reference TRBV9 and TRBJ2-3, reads DSGVTQTPKHLITATGQRVTLRCSPRSGDLSVYWYQQSLDQGLQFLIQYYNGEERAKGNILERFSAQQFPDLHSELNLSSLELGDSALYFCASSRSHADTQYFGPGTRLTVL.

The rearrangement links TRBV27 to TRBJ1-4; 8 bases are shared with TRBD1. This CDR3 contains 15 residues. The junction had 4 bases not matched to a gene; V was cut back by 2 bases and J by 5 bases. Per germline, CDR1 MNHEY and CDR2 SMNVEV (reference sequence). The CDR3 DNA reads TGTGCCAGCAGTTTACAGGGACAGGCAAATGAAAAACTGTTTTTT. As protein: CASSLQGQANEKLFF.

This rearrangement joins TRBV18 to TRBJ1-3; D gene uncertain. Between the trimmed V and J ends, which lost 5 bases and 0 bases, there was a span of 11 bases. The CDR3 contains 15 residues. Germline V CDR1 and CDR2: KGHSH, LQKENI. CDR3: CASSRVEDSGNTIYF. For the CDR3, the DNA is TGTGCCAGCTCAAGGGTCGAGGACTCTGGAAACACCATATATTTT.

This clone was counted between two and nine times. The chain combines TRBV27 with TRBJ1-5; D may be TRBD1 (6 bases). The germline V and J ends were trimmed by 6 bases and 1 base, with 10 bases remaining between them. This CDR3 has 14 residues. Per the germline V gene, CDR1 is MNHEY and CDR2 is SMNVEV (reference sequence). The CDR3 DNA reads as TGTGCCAGCAGACCCGGACAGAGCAATCAGCCCCAGCATTTT. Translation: CASRPGQSNQPQHF.

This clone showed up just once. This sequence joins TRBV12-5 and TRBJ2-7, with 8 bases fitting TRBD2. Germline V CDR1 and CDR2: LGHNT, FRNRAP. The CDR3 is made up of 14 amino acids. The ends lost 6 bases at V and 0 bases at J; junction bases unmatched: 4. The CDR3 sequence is CASGIAGSSYEQYF. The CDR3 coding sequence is TGTGCTAGTGGAATAGCGGGGAGCTCCTACGAGCAGTACTTC.

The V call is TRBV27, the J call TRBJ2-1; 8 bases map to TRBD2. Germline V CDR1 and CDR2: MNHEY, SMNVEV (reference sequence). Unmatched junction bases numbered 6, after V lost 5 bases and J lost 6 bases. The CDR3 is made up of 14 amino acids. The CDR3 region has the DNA TGTGCCAGCAGTCGAGGACTAGCAGGCAATGAGCAGTTCTTC. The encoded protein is CASSRGLAGNEQFF.

In nucleotides, the CDR3 is TGTGCCAGCAGCCGGGACAGGGGGGCAACAGATACGCAGTATTTT. Encoded protein: CASSRDRGATDTQYF. J is TRBJ2-3 and V is TRBV2; 11 bases agree with TRBD1. With 6 bases clipped from V and 3 bases from J, the junction kept 5 bases outside the gene matches. Germline CDR1 SNHLY, CDR2 FYNNEI. The CDR3 sequence is 15 residues long.

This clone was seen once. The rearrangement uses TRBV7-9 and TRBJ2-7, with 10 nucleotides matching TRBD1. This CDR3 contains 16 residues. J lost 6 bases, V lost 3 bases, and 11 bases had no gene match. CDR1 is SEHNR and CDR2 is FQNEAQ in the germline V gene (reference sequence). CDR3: CASSLGIGTGVAEQYF. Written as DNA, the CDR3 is TGTGCCAGCAGCTTGGGAATTGGGACAGGGGTGGCCGAGCAGTACTTC.

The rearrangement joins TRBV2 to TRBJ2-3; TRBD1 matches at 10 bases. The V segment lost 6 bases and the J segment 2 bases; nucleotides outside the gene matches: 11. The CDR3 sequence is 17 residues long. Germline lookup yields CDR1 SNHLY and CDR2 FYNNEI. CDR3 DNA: TGTGCCAGCAGCGGACCGGGACAGGGGTCTTCCACAGATACGCAGTATTTT. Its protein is CASSGPGQGSSTDTQYF.

CDR3 sequence reads: CSAGQGALNFYEQYF. DNA of the CDR3: TGCAGCGCCGGACAGGGGGCGTTAAACTTCTACGAGCAGTACTTC. The chain uses TRBV29-1 and TRBJ2-7; the match to TRBD1 covers 11 bases. The CDR3 sequence is 15 residues long. Trimming removed 7 bases from V and 3 bases from J; junction bases left unmatched: 11. Germline CDR1 and CDR2: SQVTM and ANQGSEA.

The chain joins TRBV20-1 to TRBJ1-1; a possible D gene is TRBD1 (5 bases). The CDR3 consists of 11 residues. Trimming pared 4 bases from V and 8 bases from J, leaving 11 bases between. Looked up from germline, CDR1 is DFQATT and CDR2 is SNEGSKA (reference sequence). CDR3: CSATLGGEAFF. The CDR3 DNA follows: TGCAGTGCTACCTTGGGGGGGGAAGCTTTCTTT.

The CDR3 DNA reads as TGTGCCAGCAGCTTAGTCGGGGGGACAGAGTACAATGAGCAGTTCTTC. Residues: CASSLVGGTEYNEQFF. V gene TRBV7-2 combines with J gene TRBJ2-1, with D perhaps assigned TRBD1 or TRBD2 (7 bases each). The CDR3 totals 16 residues. Germline CDR1 and CDR2: SGHTA and FQGNSA. Deletions cut 1 base from V and 4 bases from J, with 14 bases between.

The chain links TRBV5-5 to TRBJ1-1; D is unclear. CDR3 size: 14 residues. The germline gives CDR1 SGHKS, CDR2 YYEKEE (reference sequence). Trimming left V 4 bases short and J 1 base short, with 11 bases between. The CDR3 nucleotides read TGTGCCAGCAGCCCGGGCCCAGGGAACACTGAAGCTTTCTTT. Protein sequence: CASSPGPGNTEAFF.

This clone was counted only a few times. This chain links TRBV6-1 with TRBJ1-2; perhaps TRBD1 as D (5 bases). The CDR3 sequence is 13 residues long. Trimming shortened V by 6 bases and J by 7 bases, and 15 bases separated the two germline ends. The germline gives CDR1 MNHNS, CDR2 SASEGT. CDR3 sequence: CASRQLQDSGYTF. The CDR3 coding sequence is TGTGCCAGCAGACAGCTTCAAGACAGTGGCTACACCTTC.

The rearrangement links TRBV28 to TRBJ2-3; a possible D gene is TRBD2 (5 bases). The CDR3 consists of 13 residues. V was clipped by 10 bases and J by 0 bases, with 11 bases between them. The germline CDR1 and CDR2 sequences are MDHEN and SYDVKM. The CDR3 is CATRAESTDTQYF. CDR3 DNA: TGTGCCACCCGAGCGGAAAGCACAGATACGCAGTATTTT. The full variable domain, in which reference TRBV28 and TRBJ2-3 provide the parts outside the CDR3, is DVKVTQSSRYLVKRTGEKVFLECVQDMDHENMFWYRQDPGLGLRLIYFSYDVKMKEKGDIPEGYSVSREKKERFSLILESASTNQTSMYLCATRAESTDTQYFGPGTRLTVL.